These 8 T cell receptor beta chains share one sample of origin, sequenced in a study of blood T cell repertoires in COVID-19. The protocol was immunoSEQ multiplex PCR, while the TCRdb copy is restricted to in-frame clones and leaves out a portion. The table has some 87,000 clones, 83% seen once; the top ten hold approximately 37%. The specimen sequenced was peripheral blood. Receptors were obtained from an elderly man with active or convalescent COVID-19.

This clone turned up a few times. The J gene is TRBJ1-1, the V gene TRBV28; tentatively, D is TRBD1 (6 bases). The CDR3 is 15 residues long. CDR1 and CDR2 (germline): MDHEN, SYDVKM. V gave up 5 bases and J gave up 8 bases, with 21 bases separating them. CDR3 protein: CASSPDRRLTEEAFF. The CDR3 bases are TGTGCCAGCAGTCCTGACAGGCGTTTAACGGAGGAAGCTTTCTTT.

V gene TRBV11-3 combines with J gene TRBJ2-2, with 11 positions matching TRBD2. Per the germline V gene, CDR1 is SGHNT and CDR2 is YENEEA. The J segment lost 6 bases and the V segment lost 3 bases, leaving 3 bases of the junction unmatched. This CDR3 has 15 amino acids. This chain's CDR3 is CASSFSGGVPGELFF. The CDR3 bases are TGTGCCAGCAGCTTTAGCGGGGGGGTTCCCGGGGAGCTGTTTTTT. The variable domain in full, completed from reference TRBV11-3 and TRBJ2-2, reads EAGVVQSPRYKIIEKKQPVAFWCNPISGHNTLYWYLQNLGQGPELLIRYENEEAVDDSQLPKDRFSAERLKGVDSTLKIQPAELGDSAVYLCASSFSGGVPGELFFGEGSRLTVL.

CDR3 loop: CASSLAGNRGYYEQYF. The CDR3 region has the DNA TGTGCCAGCAGCTTAGCGGGGAACAGGGGATATTACGAGCAGTACTTC. The gene calls are TRBV7-2 and TRBJ2-7; 7 nucleotides align to TRBD1. CDR3 length: 16 amino acids. The junction had 9 bases not matched to a gene; V was cut back by 0 bases and J by 4 bases. Germline assignment: CDR1 SGHTA and CDR2 FQGNSA.

This chain joins TRBV29-1 and TRBJ1-1; TRBD1 is a possible D gene (5 bases). The CDR3 is 13 residues long. Per the germline V gene, CDR1 is SQVTM and CDR2 is ANQGSEA. With 7 bases removed from V and 3 bases from J, the gap between germline ends came to 15 bases. CDR3: CSGLRGKDTEAFF. CDR3 coding DNA: TGCAGCGGCCTTAGGGGTAAGGACACTGAAGCTTTCTTT. The full variable domain, with the rest looked up from reference TRBV29-1 and TRBJ1-1, is SAVISQKPSRDICQRGTSLTIQCQVDSQVTMMFWYRQQPGQSLTLIATANQGSEATYESGFVIDKFPISRPNLTFSTLTVSNMSPEDSSIYLCSGLRGKDTEAFFGQGTRLTVV.

The chain is built from TRBV7-2 and TRBJ1-1, with unresolved D. The V gene lost 4 bases and the J gene lost 1 base, with 10 bases spanning the gap. CDR3 length: 14 residues. Germline CDR1 is SGHTA and CDR2 is FQGNSA. CDR3 sequence reads: CASSWGAGNTEAFF. CDR3 nucleotide sequence: TGTGCCAGCAGCTGGGGTGCGGGGAACACTGAAGCTTTCTTT. Looking up the rest from reference TRBV7-2 and TRBJ1-1 gives the full variable domain: GAGVSQSPSNKVTEKGKDVELRCDPISGHTALYWYRQSLGQGLEFLIYFQGNSAPDKSGLPSDRFSAERTGGSVSTLTIQRTQQEDSAVYLCASSWGAGNTEAFFGQGTRLTVV.

The J gene is TRBJ2-3, the V gene TRBV11-3; D not resolved. The V end was cut by 4 bases, the J end by 0 bases, with 11 bases between. The CDR3 sequence is 15 residues long. Germline loops: CDR1 SGHNT, CDR2 YENEEA. Here the CDR3 reads CASSSSGASTDTQYF. As DNA, the CDR3 is TGTGCCAGCAGCTCCTCAGGTGCTAGCACAGATACGCAGTATTTT.

This clone has a handful of counts. The chain combines TRBV4-1 with TRBJ1-4; a possible D gene is TRBD1 (5 bases). Germline V gene data show CDR1 as MGHRA and CDR2 as YSYEKL. The V end lost 4 bases, the J end lost 2 bases, and 11 bases lay between the germline ends. This CDR3 comprises 15 residues. Here the CDR3 reads CASSRPDSTNEKLFF. For the CDR3, the DNA is TGCGCCAGCAGCCGACCAGACAGCACTAATGAAAAACTGTTTTTT.

The rearrangement links TRBV2 to TRBJ2-5; possible D gene TRBD2, 6 bases. This CDR3 is built from 11 residues. The germline gives CDR1 SNHLY, CDR2 FYNNEI. Trimming pared 11 bases from V and 6 bases from J, leaving 13 bases between. CDR3 amino acids: CAAREDQTQYF. The CDR3, as DNA: TGTGCCGCCAGGGAGGATCAGACCCAGTACTTC.